The 24 T cell receptor beta chains reported below all come from one sample, sequenced in a study of blood T cell repertoires in COVID-19. Produced via immunoSEQ multiplex PCR; TCRdb's table is partial and in-frame only. The data show about 250,000 clones, approximately 79% seen once. The sample comprised peripheral blood. The receptors originated from a woman at least 80 years old with active or convalescent COVID-19.

The V and J genes are TRBV28 and TRBJ2-3; D unclear. V lost 10 bases, J lost 1 base, and 6 bases lay in between. This CDR3 contains 11 residues. Looked up from germline, CDR1 is MDHEN and CDR2 is SYDVKM. This CDR3 reads CATEGTDTQYF. CDR3 DNA: TGTGCCACAGAGGGCACAGATACGCAGTATTTT.

V usage is TRBV4-1 and J usage is TRBJ2-2; 9 bases are shared with TRBD1. Germline V gene data show CDR1 as MGHRA and CDR2 as YSYEKL. This CDR3 is 14 amino acids long. The V gene end was trimmed by 5 bases and the J gene end by 8 bases; junction bases not matched to a gene: 6. CDR3: CASSSQGARGELFF. In DNA form, the CDR3 reads TGCGCCAGCAGCTCACAGGGGGCAAGGGGGGAGCTGTTTTTT.

This chain links TRBV7-9 with TRBJ2-1; D is perhaps TRBD1 (5 bases). The germline gives CDR1 SEHNR, CDR2 FQNEAQ (reference sequence). The CDR3 consists of 15 residues. V was trimmed by 2 bases and J by 2 bases, leaving 10 bases between them. CDR3 in amino acids: CASSLRGTTYNEQFF. CDR3 DNA: TGTGCCAGCAGCTTAAGGGGCACGACCTACAATGAGCAGTTCTTC.

The J gene is TRBJ2-3, the V gene TRBV28; 8 bases match TRBD2. Germline CDR1 and CDR2: MDHEN and SYDVKM. Trimming took 5 bases from V and 5 from J; bases not matched to a gene: 9. This CDR3 contains 15 residues. The CDR3: CASSPPRAGGDTQYF. For the CDR3, the DNA is TGTGCCAGCAGTCCGCCCAGGGCGGGAGGAGATACGCAGTATTTT.

Only one count was recorded for this clone. V usage is TRBV19 and J usage is TRBJ1-5; D perhaps matches TRBD1 (6 bases). V lost 5 bases, J lost 0 bases, and 11 bases lay in between. This CDR3 has 15 amino acids. CDR1 is LNHDA, CDR2 SQIVND, per germline (reference sequence). CDR3 coding DNA: TGTGCCAGTAGTGCTCAGGGGACTAGCAATCAGCCCCAGCATTTT. This translates into CASSAQGTSNQPQHF.

The rearrangement uses TRBV28 and TRBJ1-2; TRBD1 matches at 8 bases. The CDR3 consists of 15 residues. J gave up 5 bases and V 6 bases, and 11 bases lay outside the gene matches. CDR1 is MDHEN and CDR2 is SYDVKM in the germline V gene. The DNA for the CDR3 is TGTGCCAGCAGCCCACCGGGACAGGTCATATATGGCTACACCTTC. This codes for CASSPPGQVIYGYTF.

The chain has TRBV5-1 and TRBJ2-1; the match to TRBD1 covers 8 bases. V lost 4 bases, J lost 0 bases, and 3 bases stayed unmatched. The CDR3 is 15 residues long. Germline CDR1 and CDR2: SGHRS and YFSETQ. The CDR3 region is CASSTGQDSYNEQFF. For the CDR3, the DNA is TGCGCCAGCAGCACGGGACAGGACTCCTACAATGAGCAGTTCTTC.

This clone was observed once. The chain is built from TRBV6-5 and TRBJ2-7; possibly TRBD1 for D (5 bases). The CDR3 is 14 residues long. V lost 6 bases and J lost 0, with 12 bases in between. Germline lookup yields CDR1 MNHEY and CDR2 SVGAGI. CDR3 nucleotides: TGTGCCAGCAGCAAAAGGGGCAGCTCCTACGAGCAGTACTTC. This sequence encodes CASSKRGSSYEQYF.

The chain uses TRBV15 and TRBJ1-4; weak D call: TRBD1 (5 bases). CDR1 is LNHNV, CDR2 YYDKDF, per germline (reference sequence). The CDR3 extends over 18 amino acids. V was pared by 0 bases and J by 0 bases, with 14 bases between. The DNA of the CDR3 is TGTGCCACCAGCAGAGATACGCCCGGGGGTCCAACTAATGAAAAACTGTTTTTT. Amino acids: CATSRDTPGGPTNEKLFF.

In this sample, this clone turned up once. This chain links TRBV19 with TRBJ2-1, with 7 nucleotides matching TRBD1. The V gene end was trimmed by 4 bases and the J gene end by 15 bases; junction bases not matched to a gene: 9. CDR1 is LNHDA, CDR2 SQIVND, per germline (reference sequence). CDR3 length: 12 amino acids. The CDR3 DNA follows: TGTGCCAGTAGTACGCCCCAGGGGGTTCGGTTCTTC. Translation gives CASSTPQGVRFF.

This chain uses TRBV30 with TRBJ1-5; D not resolved. The germline V gene encodes CDR1 GTSNPN and CDR2 SVGIG (reference sequence). V gave up 0 bases and J gave up 4 bases, with 10 bases separating them. The CDR3 sequence is 14 residues long. CDR3 protein: CAWSVPGANQPQHF. The CDR3 bases are TGTGCCTGGAGTGTGCCGGGAGCAAATCAGCCCCAGCATTTT.

J is TRBJ2-3 and V is TRBV7-9; D gene unclear. There are 14 residues in the CDR3. V lost 4 bases to trimming and J lost 0 bases, with 8 bases between them. CDR1 SEHNR and CDR2 FQNEAQ come from the germline V gene (reference sequence). The CDR3 coding sequence is TGTGCCAGCAGCTATCGAGCTAGCACAGATACGCAGTATTTT. This encodes CASSYRASTDTQYF. Variable domain in full (rest from reference TRBV7-9 and TRBJ2-3): DTGVSQNPRHKITKRGQNVTFRCDPISEHNRLYWYRQTLGQGPEFLTYFQNEAQLEKSRLLSDRFSAERPKGSFSTLEIQRTEQGDSAMYLCASSYRASTDTQYFGPGTRLTVL.

This clone was detected only a few times. The chain uses TRBV7-8 and TRBJ1-2; 7 bases align to TRBD1. This CDR3 is built from 15 residues. Germline-derived CDR1 and CDR2 are SGHVS and FQNEAQ. The V gene end was trimmed by 5 bases and the J gene end by 8 bases; junction bases not matched to a gene: 14. The CDR3 DNA reads TGTGCCAGCAGCCACACAGGGGACGGCCTCGGAGGCTACACCTTC. The encoded protein is CASSHTGDGLGGYTF.

The gene calls are TRBV2 and TRBJ1-5, with TRBD1 matching over 7 bases. The V segment lost 6 bases and the J segment 3 bases; nucleotides outside the gene matches: 8. Germline loops: CDR1 SNHLY, CDR2 FYNNEI. The CDR3 contains 15 residues. The CDR3 sequence: CASSAMGQPNQPQHF. In nucleotides, the CDR3 is TGTGCCAGCAGCGCCATGGGACAGCCCAATCAGCCCCAGCATTTT.

This clone has just a few counts. V usage is TRBV4-1 and J usage is TRBJ1-1; TRBD1 is a possible D gene (6 bases). From germline, CDR1 is MGHRA and CDR2 YSYEKL. Trimming stripped 1 base from V and 4 bases from J, with 16 bases between. CDR3 length equals 16 residues. DNA for the CDR3: TGCGCCAGCAGCCAAGGGATCATCAGGGGATTCACTGAAGCTTTCTTT. Protein sequence: CASSQGIIRGFTEAFF.

This chain links TRBV4-1 with TRBJ1-6; tentative D call: TRBD1 (6 bases). V lost 0 bases and J lost 3, with 9 bases in between. Looked up from germline, CDR1 is MGHRA and CDR2 is YSYEKL. The CDR3 has 16 amino acids. CDR3 residues: CASSQEGGRYNSPLHF. In DNA, the CDR3 is TGCGCCAGCAGCCAAGAAGGGGGACGCTATAATTCACCCCTCCACTTT.

This chain joins TRBV5-1 and TRBJ1-1; D is unclear. V was cut by 3 bases and J by 5 bases, with 8 bases left in between. The germline CDR1 and CDR2 sequences are SGHRS and YFSETQ. This CDR3 comprises 12 residues. The CDR3 nucleotides are TGCGCCAGCAGCTCCCGGGGAACTGAAGCTTTCTTT. Residues: CASSSRGTEAFF.

J is TRBJ1-2 and V is TRBV5-1; 7 bases are shared with TRBD1. This CDR3 is 14 amino acids long. Germline CDR1 and CDR2: SGHRS and YFSETQ. V lost 4 bases to trimming and J lost 7 bases; unmatched junction nucleotides: 10. The CDR3 reads CASSLNRGSGGYTF. The CDR3 bases are TGCGCCAGCAGCCTAAACAGGGGATCGGGTGGCTACACCTTC.

This clone has only one observation. The chain employs TRBV19 and TRBJ1-5, with D perhaps matching TRBD1 (5 bases). CDR3 length equals 15 residues. The ends were cut back, 5 bases at V and 5 bases at J, with 16 bases in the middle. Germline-derived CDR1 and CDR2 are LNHDA and SQIVND (reference sequence). CDR3 protein: CASSSWTGGDQPQHF. In nucleotides, the CDR3 is TGTGCCAGTAGTTCTTGGACGGGGGGGGATCAGCCCCAGCATTTT.

CDR3: CASSLSGVWNQPQHF. The CDR3 DNA sequence: TGTGCCAGCAGCTTATCCGGGGTATGGAATCAGCCCCAGCATTTT. This chain uses TRBV7-9 with TRBJ1-5; D remains ambiguous. V lost 2 bases and J lost 4, with 12 bases in between. CDR3 size: 15 residues. Looked up from germline, CDR1 is SEHNR and CDR2 is FQNEAQ (reference sequence). Full variable domain (missing parts from reference TRBV7-9 and TRBJ1-5): DTGVSQNPRHKITKRGQNVTFRCDPISEHNRLYWYRQTLGQGPEFLTYFQNEAQLEKSRLLSDRFSAERPKGSFSTLEIQRTEQGDSAMYLCASSLSGVWNQPQHFGDGTRLSIL.

The J gene is TRBJ1-1, the V gene TRBV24-1; perhaps TRBD1 as D (5 bases). V was shortened by 3 bases and J by 1 base, with 11 bases between the two germline ends. The CDR3 spans 15 residues. CDR1 and CDR2 (germline): KGHDR, SFDVKD. Here the CDR3 DNA reads TGTGCCACCAGTGATCCCCAGGGAGGGAACACTGAAGCTTTCTTT. Protein sequence: CATSDPQGGNTEAFF.

Only one count was recorded for this clone. The V gene is TRBV3-1 (or the pseudogene TRBV3-2), the J gene TRBJ2-7; TRBD2 agrees at 9 bases. This CDR3 is built from 15 residues. Looked up from germline, CDR1 is LGHDT and CDR2 is YNNKEL (reference sequence). With 4 bases clipped from V and 4 bases from J, the junction kept 8 bases outside the gene matches. The DNA for the CDR3 is TGTGCCAGCAGCCTTGGTACCAGCGGGGGGTACGAGCAGTACTTC. It specifies CASSLGTSGGYEQYF.

J is TRBJ2-1 and V is TRBV9, with TRBD2 matching 14 bases. From germline, CDR1 is SGDLS and CDR2 YYNGEE. CDR3 length: 15 amino acids. V lost 4 bases and J lost 8; bases outside the gene matches: 5. CDR3 nucleotide sequence: TGTGCCAGCAGCCCGACTAGCGGGAGGGCCTATGAGCAGTTCTTC. This encodes CASSPTSGRAYEQFF.

This chain links TRBV5-1 with TRBJ2-2; D unclear. The CDR3 has 15 amino acids. CDR1 and CDR2 (germline): SGHRS, YFSETQ. V was shortened by 0 bases and J by 1 base, with 7 bases between the two germline ends. Here the CDR3 DNA reads TGCGCCAGCAGCTTGGCGGAGAAGAACACCGGGGAGCTGTTTTTT. It encodes CASSLAEKNTGELFF.